This entry describes one T cell receptor beta chain. Which antigen it targets is not known. No base qualities exist here, and no much larger clone lies one base off it. The cohort consisted of some 730 healthy bone marrow donors. All cohort members were sampled while nominally healthy, although unrecorded immune exposures were likely present. The donor was CMV seronegative and belonged to the group of 352 seronegative cohort members. A peripheral blood sample was provided by each donor, and peripheral blood mononuclear cells were used for TCR beta sequencing. Genomic DNA was extracted from the blood cell samples with the Qiagen DNeasy Blood Extraction Kit. Sequences SGHDT (CDR1) and YYEEEE (CDR2) are obtained from the germline V gene. Counted from cysteine to phenylalanine, this CDR3 has 13 amino acids. The retained sequence is limited to the CDR3, 39 bases, with the frame set at the first base. At the junction V is shortened by 4 bases and J by 2 bases, with 10 bases in between.

Library prep was done by the immunoSEQ multiplex PCR assay. The multiplex PCR relied on a mix of 60 forward primers for TCR Vbeta segments and 13 reverse primers for TCR Jbeta segments. The CDR3 region of rearranged TCR beta genes was amplified from genomic DNA by a multiplex PCR assay. On the Illumina HiSeq System, the amplified TCR beta libraries were sequenced as 87-base-pair reads. On the authors' methods: Across the roughly 600 repertoires, a later analysis counted roughly 77 million unique TCR beta chains, around 11 million of which were shared by at least two donors. Raw reads were error-corrected and collapsed into unique sequences with a nearest-neighbor algorithm that merged closely related sequences to remove PCR and sequencing errors. To assign V, D and J gene segments, CDR3 sequences were aligned to IMGT reference sequences. For a sequence to be retained, at least a six-nucleotide match to both a V gene segment and a J gene segment was required. A rearrangement counted as productive if the CDR3 had no stop codons and remained in frame with V and J, and every other rearrangement counted as non-productive. CDR3 was defined according to IMGT convention as the region running from the second conserved V-encoded cysteine to the conserved J-encoded phenylalanine. The earlier analysis of about 610 of the donors excluded any sequence lacking an unambiguous match to a single V gene segment. In an earlier analysis of approximately 590 of the donors, V segments were called functional above 56.7% productive rearrangements and were called segregating when the between-donor standard deviation exceeded 5%. A statistical classification framework was built for diagnosing cytomegalovirus status from the catalog of TCR beta chain sequences. A later analysis assigned V and J genes by comparing TCR nucleotide sequences with IMGT/GENE-DB human TR gene sequences. Using the TCRdist pipeline, a later analysis assigned CDR3 sequences along with most-parsimonious VDJ recombination scenarios. A later analysis defined each TCR beta chain by its CDR3 amino acid sequence plus V-gene family, and excluded reads lacking a unique V-gene family. In a later analysis, nearly 600 highly shared, low-generation-probability nucleotide sequences were removed to address suspected cross-contamination and a sequencing artifact. In a later analysis, a clonal expansion index was calculated for each public chain from normalized within-repertoire ranks of inferred template counts. Generation probabilities in a later analysis came from a VDJ recombination model fitted to out-of-frame rearrangements, and those results were checked against IGoR. In a later analysis, hypergeometric tests were used to score TCR-TCR, TCR-HLA and TCR-CMV co-occurrence, with a repertoire-size bias correction applied to TCR pairs. False discovery rates were estimated in a later analysis by permuting HLA or CMV assignments 20 times. In a later analysis, co-occurring TCRs were grouped using DBSCAN, with TCRdist sequence similarity added in when clustering inside HLA-allele-positive subsets. Repertoires with fewer than 30,000 or more than 120,000 public chains, plus five repertoires with anomalous nucleotide sharing, were excluded from co-occurrence clustering. TCRdb re-hosts the immuneACCESS table, in-frame sequences only. Its copies lack some clones; in the studies checked, an unresolved V gene accounts for under half of them, and the cause for the rest is not known. For V, J and clone size, that table is used; D and trimming come from the DNA. In all, the sample holds about 140,000 clones, and 73% of those were seen once. The top ten hold over 1% of the sample.

The data derive from a study of cytomegalovirus exposure and HLA in healthy donors (dated 2017 in TCRdb). Concerning the study at large: An earlier analysis of some 600 of the donors reported under 300 Gb of sequence data and 95 million to 120 million unique TCR beta sequences obtained from some 170 million T cells. To predict cytomegalovirus infection status, the study combined high-throughput TCR immunosequencing, statistical association of individual TCRs with disease status, and machine learning. To decide whether each TCR beta V gene segment behaved as functional or pseudogenic, an earlier analysis of fewer than 750 of the donors relied on high-throughput TCR beta sequencing. Along with the approximately 670-subject first cohort, a separate validation cohort of over a hundred different subjects was used. In the later analysis, no new phenotypic data were used to find candidate immune exposures; instead, reliance was placed on TCR beta sequences and their occurrence across donors. On average, over 200,000 unique TCR beta nucleotide sequences were sequenced per donor among several hundred genotyped donors of the cohort, with about 17% of those sequences being non-productive. Genome-wide SNP genotypes for about 65% of the 666 donors were used in a later genetic analysis, which treated that subset as a discovery cohort. All discovery cohort repertoires had been generated using a single sequencing platform. Four to six DR-DQ haplotypes were handled as single units for association and clustering because linkage in the cohort was strong. Roughly 300 gigabases of sequencing data and approximately 92 million unique TCR sequences made up an early release that covered approximately 620 HLA-typed donors. A later analysis re-analyzed previously published TCR beta repertoires from hundreds of donors and added high-resolution HLA genotyping to study TCR occurrence patterns. The number of donors typed differed by locus, with roughly 620-630 for A, B, C, DRB1 and DQB1, 522 for DQA1, 600 to 610 for DPA1, and 400 to 490 for DPB1. Of the approximately 400 genotyped donors, approximately 83% fell in the genetic ancestry cluster associated with self-reported Caucasian donors. Using immunosequencing, the study profiled T cell repertoires from fewer than 700 subjects and related those repertoires to cytomegalovirus serostatus. Alongside the repertoire data, information on donor age, sex, ethnicity and CMV serostatus was compiled. The study aimed to test whether signatures of past pathogen exposure could be identified by cataloging public T cell receptors. Class I and class II HLA loci were covered by the typing at four-digit resolution. Beyond this particular receptor, the publication reports: Only TCR beta chains were sequenced in this cohort, and the absence of alpha or paired-chain data limited detectable features. HLA typing was unavailable for some donors at each locus, so association tests used only the typed subset. Because counts were too low, 15 to 20 rarely observed V segments, including chromosome 9 orphons, were excluded from the earlier analysis of several hundred of the donors. Assigning TCR associations to individual alleles was difficult when HLA alleles, especially DR and DQ, strongly co-occurred. In a later analysis, TCR association rates were found to vary across HLA loci, with the most associated TCRs seen for DRB1 alleles and the fewest for HLA-C alleles. The presence/absence analyses assumed that sequencing depth was roughly uniform across donors, and that assumption may not be true. Because the 87-base-pair reads could not distinguish some IMGT-functional V segments, including TRBV6-2 and TRBV6-3, those segments were excluded. Most TCR sequences were seen in very few donors, while some public TCRs were found in many individuals. According to a later genetic analysis, donors in an Asian-associated ancestry cluster had fewer N-insertions in productive TCRs than the roughly 700-donor mean. A further reported finding was that TCR beta sequences accurately predicted the HLA-A and HLA-B alleles for most subjects in the first cohort. According to a later analysis, parvovirus B19, influenza, CMV and Epstein-Barr virus appeared linked to several top co-occurrence clusters. V-gene and J-gene trimming of TCR beta chains was associated with a missense DCLRE1C variant in a later genetic analysis, and the association was replicated in an independent cohort. It was suggested by the authors that the approach could potentially be generalized to other disease states and immunological phenotypes. Specific HLA alleles were associated with 15,000 to 20,000 TCR beta sequences at a false discovery rate of 0.05 in a later analysis. A few of the identified cytomegalovirus-associated TCR beta chains were confirmed in vitro to be specific for cytomegalovirus antigens. In a later analysis, HLA-associated TCR beta chains showed more clonal expansion and lower generation probabilities than non-associated chains that were equally common. For the cohort, immune exposure information was limited to CMV serostatus. A cluster of highly shared sequence variants was judged likely to be a technical artifact of the sequencing pipeline. Correlated functional status among segregating V segments might reflect linkage disequilibrium, but an unknown experimental factor could not be ruled out. A total of 150 to 200 TCR beta chains were listed by the study as associated with cytomegalovirus. A later analysis found that most CMV-associated TCR beta chains appeared HLA-restricted, with HLA associations seemingly driven largely by CMV exposure. The classifier was reported to diagnose cytomegalovirus status with high specificity and sensitivity in both the original and validation cohorts. In an earlier analysis of fewer than 700 of the donors, most TCR beta V segments appeared in productive rearrangements about 87% or about 30% of the time, broadly matching IMGT annotations.

Input material: PBMCs. The rearranged chain carries TRBV5-6 and TRBJ2-7; the D gene is perhaps TRBD1, from 6 matching bases. This sequence was found in a woman aged 35 to 49 in good health and CMV-seronegative. CDR3 region: CASSLDRTYEQYF. The base sequence is TGTGCCAGCAGCCTGGACAGAACCTACGAGCAGTACTTC.